Listed here are 4 T cell receptor beta chains from one sample, sequenced in a study of cytomegalovirus exposure and HLA in healthy donors. The data were produced by immunoSEQ multiplex PCR, yet TCRdb's version contains in-frame clones alone and is incomplete. The table lists some 110,000 clones, around 94% of them singletons. Material for sequencing was PBMCs. Every receptor here comes from a woman younger than 35 in good health and CMV-seronegative.

The chain joins TRBV11-2 to TRBJ2-7; D is ambiguous. Germline V gene data show CDR1 as SGHAT and CDR2 as FQNNGV. CDR3 length: 11 amino acids. V was trimmed by 4 bases and J by 4 bases, leaving 5 bases between them. CDR3 amino acids: CASSSQYEQYF. CDR3 in DNA: TGTGCCAGCAGCTCCCAGTACGAGCAGTACTTC.

The genes are TRBV30 and TRBJ2-2, with 13 bases fitting TRBD2. Germline CDR1 reads GTSNPN; CDR2 reads SVGIG (reference sequence). Germline trimming cut 3 bases from V and 5 bases from J; bases unmatched to any gene: 9. This CDR3 region has 17 residues. CDR3 amino acids: CAWRTWGLAGRTGELFF. The CDR3 DNA follows: TGTGCCTGGAGAACCTGGGGACTAGCGGGACGGACCGGGGAGCTGTTTTTT.

V gene TRBV5-1 combines with J gene TRBJ2-1; D is possibly TRBD2 (5 bases). This CDR3 region has 17 residues. Germline CDR1 reads SGHRS; CDR2 reads YFSETQ. The V and J ends lost 0 bases and 6 bases respectively, with 19 bases between them. Written as DNA, the CDR3 is TGCGCCAGCAGCTTGGGGGGTTGGACCCCTCGGGGCAATGAGCAGTTCTTC. Translating gives CASSLGGWTPRGNEQFF. Together with reference TRBV5-1 and TRBJ2-1, the CDR3 gives the full variable domain: KAGVTQTPRYLIKTRGQQVTLSCSPISGHRSVSWYQQTPGQGLQFLFEYFSETQRNKGNFPGRFSGRQFSNSRSEMNVSTLELGDSALYLCASSLGGWTPRGNEQFFGPGTRLTVL.

The chain uses TRBV18 and TRBJ2-1, with D perhaps TRBD1 (5 bases). The V end lost 3 bases, the J end lost 4 bases, and 10 bases lay between the germline ends. The germline V gene encodes CDR1 KGHSH and CDR2 LQKENI. The CDR3 runs to 14 residues. CDR3 coding DNA: TGTGCCAGCTCACCGACTGACAGTTACAATGAGCAGTTCTTC. Protein: CASSPTDSYNEQFF.